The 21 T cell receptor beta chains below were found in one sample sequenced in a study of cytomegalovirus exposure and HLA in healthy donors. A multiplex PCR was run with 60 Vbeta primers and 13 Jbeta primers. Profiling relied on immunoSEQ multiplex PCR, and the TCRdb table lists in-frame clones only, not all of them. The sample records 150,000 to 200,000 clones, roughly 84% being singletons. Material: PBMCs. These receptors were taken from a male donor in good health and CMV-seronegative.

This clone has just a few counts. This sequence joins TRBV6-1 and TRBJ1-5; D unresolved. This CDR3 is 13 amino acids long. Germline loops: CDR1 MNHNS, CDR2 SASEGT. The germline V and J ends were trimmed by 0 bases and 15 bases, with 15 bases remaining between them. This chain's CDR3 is CASSEALRAAGHF. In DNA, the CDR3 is TGTGCCAGCAGTGAAGCGCTTAGGGCAGCGGGGCATTTT.

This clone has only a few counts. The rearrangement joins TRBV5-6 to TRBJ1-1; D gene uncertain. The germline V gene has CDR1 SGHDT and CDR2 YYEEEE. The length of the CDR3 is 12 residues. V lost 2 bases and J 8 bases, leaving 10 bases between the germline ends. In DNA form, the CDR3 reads TGTGCCAGCAGCTTTGGGTCCGGGGAAGCTTTCTTT. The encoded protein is CASSFGSGEAFF.

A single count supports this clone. The CDR3 sequence is CASSSADRGNEKLFF. The CDR3 DNA reads TGTGCCAGCAGCTCAGCGGACAGAGGAAATGAAAAACTGTTTTTT. This chain uses TRBV7-9 with TRBJ1-4; D might be TRBD1 (6 bases). There are 15 residues in the CDR3. V lost 4 bases and J lost 5, with 14 bases in between. Per germline, CDR1 SEHNR and CDR2 FQNEAQ (reference sequence).

CDR3 DNA: TGTGCCAGCTCACCATCAACAGAGAACACTGAAGCTTTCTTT. Translated: CASSPSTENTEAFF. The J gene is TRBJ1-1, the V gene TRBV18; D call uncertain. This CDR3 comprises 14 residues. V lost 2 bases, J lost 1 base, and 8 bases lay in between. The germline CDR1 and CDR2 sequences are KGHSH and LQKENI.

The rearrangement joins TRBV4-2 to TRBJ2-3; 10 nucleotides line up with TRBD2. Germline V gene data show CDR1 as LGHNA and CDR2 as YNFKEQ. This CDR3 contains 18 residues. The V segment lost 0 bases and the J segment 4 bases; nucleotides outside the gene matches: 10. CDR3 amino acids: CASSQERLAGALPDTQYF. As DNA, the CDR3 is TGTGCCAGCAGCCAAGAGAGGCTAGCGGGGGCCCTCCCAGATACGCAGTATTTT.

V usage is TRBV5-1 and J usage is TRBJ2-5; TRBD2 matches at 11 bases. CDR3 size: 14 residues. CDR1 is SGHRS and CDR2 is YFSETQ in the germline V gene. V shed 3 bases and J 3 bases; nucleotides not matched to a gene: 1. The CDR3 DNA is TGCGCCAGCAGCTCGACTAGCGGGGAAGAGACCCAGTACTTC. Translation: CASSSTSGEETQYF.

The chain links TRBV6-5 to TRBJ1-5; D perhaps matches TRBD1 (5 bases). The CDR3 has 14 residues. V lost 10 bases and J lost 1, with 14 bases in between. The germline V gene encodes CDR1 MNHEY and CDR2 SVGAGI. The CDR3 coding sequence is TGTGCCACCTCGGGGGGGGGAAGCAATCAGCCCCAGCATTTT. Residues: CATSGGGSNQPQHF.

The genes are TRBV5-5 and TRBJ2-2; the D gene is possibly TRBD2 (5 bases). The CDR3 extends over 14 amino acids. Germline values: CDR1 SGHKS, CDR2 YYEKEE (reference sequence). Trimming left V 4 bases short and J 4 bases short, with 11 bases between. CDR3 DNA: TGTGCCAGCAGCAGGTCAAGCGGCACCGGGGAGCTGTTTTTT. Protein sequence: CASSRSSGTGELFF.

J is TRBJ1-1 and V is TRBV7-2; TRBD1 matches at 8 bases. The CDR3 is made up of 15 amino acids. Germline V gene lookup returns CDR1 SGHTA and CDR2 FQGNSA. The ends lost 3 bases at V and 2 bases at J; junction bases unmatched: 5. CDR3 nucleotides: TGTGCCAGCAGCTTGGGTGGACAGGGAAACACTGAAGCTTTCTTT. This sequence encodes CASSLGGQGNTEAFF.

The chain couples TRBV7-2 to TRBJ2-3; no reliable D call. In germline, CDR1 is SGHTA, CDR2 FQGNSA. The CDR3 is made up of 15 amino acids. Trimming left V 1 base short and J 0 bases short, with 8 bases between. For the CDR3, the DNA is TGTGCCAGCAGCTTAGGAGCCCCTAGCACAGATACGCAGTATTTT. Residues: CASSLGAPSTDTQYF.

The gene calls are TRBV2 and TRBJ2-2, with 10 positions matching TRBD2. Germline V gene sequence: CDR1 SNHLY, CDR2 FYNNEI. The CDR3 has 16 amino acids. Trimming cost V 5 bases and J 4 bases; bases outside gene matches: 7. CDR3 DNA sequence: TGTGCCAGCAGTTTCGCCAGCGGGGGGGTCACCGGGGAGCTGTTTTTT. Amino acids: CASSFASGGVTGELFF.

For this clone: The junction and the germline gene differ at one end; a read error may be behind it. The CDR3 sequence is CSSSLVRGGVDTEAFF. The CDR3, as DNA: TGTTCCAGCAGCTTAGTTCGGGGGGGGGTAGACACTGAAGCTTTCTTT. The rearrangement joins TRBV7-9 to TRBJ1-1, with D maybe TRBD1 (5 bases). The CDR3 sequence is 16 residues long. Germline loops: CDR1 SEHNR, CDR2 FQNEAQ (reference sequence).

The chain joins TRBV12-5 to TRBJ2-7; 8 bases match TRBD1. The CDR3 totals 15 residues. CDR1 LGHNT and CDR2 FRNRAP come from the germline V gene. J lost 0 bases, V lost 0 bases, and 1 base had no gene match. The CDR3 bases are TGTGCTAGTGGTTTGGTACAGGGGGGCTCCTACGAGCAGTACTTC. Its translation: CASGLVQGGSYEQYF.

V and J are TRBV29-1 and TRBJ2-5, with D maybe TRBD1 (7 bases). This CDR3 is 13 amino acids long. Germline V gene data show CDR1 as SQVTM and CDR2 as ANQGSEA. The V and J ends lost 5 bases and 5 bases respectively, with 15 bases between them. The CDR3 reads CSVRDRAGETQYF. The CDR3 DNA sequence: TGCAGCGTTAGAGACAGGGCGGGGGAGACCCAGTACTTC.

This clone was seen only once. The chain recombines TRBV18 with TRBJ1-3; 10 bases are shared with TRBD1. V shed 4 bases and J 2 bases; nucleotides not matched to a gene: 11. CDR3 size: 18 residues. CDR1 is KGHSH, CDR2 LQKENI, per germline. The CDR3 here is CASSRPPGQGVAGNTIYF. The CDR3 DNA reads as TGTGCCAGCTCACGCCCCCCTGGACAGGGGGTGGCTGGAAACACCATATATTTT.

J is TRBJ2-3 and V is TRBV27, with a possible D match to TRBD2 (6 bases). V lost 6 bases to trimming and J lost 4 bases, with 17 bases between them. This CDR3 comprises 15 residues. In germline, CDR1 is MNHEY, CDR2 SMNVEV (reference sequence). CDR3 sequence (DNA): TGTGCCAGCAGGGAACTAGCCCGCGAGGCAGATACGCAGTATTTT. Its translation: CASRELAREADTQYF.

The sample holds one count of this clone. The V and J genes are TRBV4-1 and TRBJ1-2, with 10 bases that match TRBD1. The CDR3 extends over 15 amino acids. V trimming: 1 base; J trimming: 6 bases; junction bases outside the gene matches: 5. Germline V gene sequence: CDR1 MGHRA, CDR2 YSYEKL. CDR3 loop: CASSQAGQGVNGYTF. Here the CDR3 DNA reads TGCGCCAGCAGCCAAGCTGGACAGGGGGTAAATGGCTACACCTTC.

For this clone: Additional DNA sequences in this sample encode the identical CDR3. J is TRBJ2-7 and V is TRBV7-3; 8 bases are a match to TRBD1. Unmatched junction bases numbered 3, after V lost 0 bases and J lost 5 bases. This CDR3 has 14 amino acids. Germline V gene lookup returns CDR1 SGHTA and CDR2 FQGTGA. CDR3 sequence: CASSLTGTGHEQYF. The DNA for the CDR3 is TGTGCCAGCAGCTTAACGGGGACAGGCCACGAGCAGTACTTC.

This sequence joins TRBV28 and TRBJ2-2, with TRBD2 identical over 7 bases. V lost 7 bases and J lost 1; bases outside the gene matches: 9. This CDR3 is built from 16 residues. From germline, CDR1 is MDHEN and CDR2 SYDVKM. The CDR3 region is CASIEGGQMNTGELFF. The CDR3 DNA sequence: TGTGCCAGCATCGAGGGAGGGCAGATGAACACCGGGGAGCTGTTTTTT.

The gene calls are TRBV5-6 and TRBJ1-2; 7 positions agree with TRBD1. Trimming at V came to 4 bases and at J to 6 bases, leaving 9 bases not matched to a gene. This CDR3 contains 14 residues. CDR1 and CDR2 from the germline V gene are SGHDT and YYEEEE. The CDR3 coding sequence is TGTGCCAGCAGCCCGACAGGGTATTCGAATGGCTACACCTTC. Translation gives CASSPTGYSNGYTF.

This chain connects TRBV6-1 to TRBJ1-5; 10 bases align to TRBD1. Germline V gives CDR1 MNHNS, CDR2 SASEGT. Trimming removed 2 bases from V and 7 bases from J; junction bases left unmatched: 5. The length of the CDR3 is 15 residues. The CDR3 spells CASSEYGTGAQPQHF. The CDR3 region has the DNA TGTGCCAGCAGTGAATACGGGACAGGGGCGCAGCCCCAGCATTTT.